This is a list of T cell receptor beta chains from one sample in a study of T cell repertoires in cytomegalovirus infection. One entry per CDR3 protein, called by TCRdb with MiXCR from the reads. There are 200,000 to 300,000 distinct CDR3 sequences in the sample; 8% to 9.5% occur only once, and about 14% lies in the top ten. What was sequenced was PBMCs. These receptors came from a human donor in good health (CMV status not recorded). Some clones in this sample may be carry-over from other donors' samples. The CDR3 runs from the conserved cysteine through the conserved F or W. Each record gives: J gene, V gene, D gene, clone size, CDR3 protein, CDR3 DNA. A D gene is named only where the DNA matches it firmly. Size tells how often a clone was seen (once, few, many) or the class of an expanded clone, and some rows leave it out.

j_gene: TRBJ2-3; v_gene: TRBV7-2; d_gene: TRBD2; abundance: many; CDR3aa: CASSLTSGGTPDTQYF; CDR3nt: TGTGCCAGCAGCTTGACTAGCGGGGGGACTCCAGATACGCAGTATTTT
j_gene: TRBJ1-2; v_gene: TRBV28; d_gene: TRBD1; abundance: few; CDR3aa: CASRTPGQGANYGYTF; CDR3nt: TGTGCCAGCAGAACCCCGGGACAGGGGGCCAACTATGGCTACACCTTC
j_gene: TRBJ1-5; v_gene: TRBV11-2; d_gene: TRBD1; abundance: many; CDR3aa: CASSSGTVGNQPQHF; CDR3nt: TGTGCCAGCAGCTCCGGGACAGTCGGCAATCAGCCCCAGCATTTT
j_gene: TRBJ1-6; v_gene: TRBV20-1; d_gene: TRBD1; abundance: many; CDR3aa: CSASGGTGVSNSPLHF; CDR3nt: TGCAGTGCTAGTGGAGGGACAGGAGTTTCTAATTCACCCCTCCACTTT
j_gene: TRBJ1-2; v_gene: TRBV20-1; d_gene: NA; abundance: few; CDR3aa: CSARDNKGSRGGYTF; CDR3nt: TGCAGTGCTAGAGATAATAAGGGTTCACGGGGAGGCTACACCTTC
j_gene: TRBJ1-1; v_gene: TRBV12-5; d_gene: NA; abundance: few; CDR3aa: CASGRGNEMNTEAFF; CDR3nt: TGTGCTAGTGGCCGGGGAAATGAGATGAACACTGAAGCTTTCTTT
j_gene: TRBJ2-1; v_gene: TRBV7-2; d_gene: NA; abundance: NA; CDR3aa: CASSLGREYNEQFF; CDR3nt: TGTGCCAGCAGCTTAGGTCGGGAGTACAATGAGCAGTTCTTC
j_gene: TRBJ1-1; v_gene: TRBV27; d_gene: NA; abundance: few; CDR3aa: CASRPTGGWGTEAFF; CDR3nt: TGTGCCAGCAGGCCGACAGGAGGGTGGGGGACTGAAGCTTTCTTT
j_gene: TRBJ1-4; v_gene: TRBV7-9; d_gene: NA; abundance: NA; CDR3aa: CASSSRQELFF; CDR3nt: TGTGCCAGCAGCTCCAGACAGGAACTGTTTTTT
j_gene: TRBJ1-2; v_gene: TRBV11-3; d_gene: TRBD1; abundance: many; CDR3aa: CASSTQTGNYGYTF; CDR3nt: TGTGCCAGCAGCACCCAGACAGGGAACTATGGCTACACCTTC
j_gene: TRBJ2-7; v_gene: TRBV29-1; d_gene: NA; abundance: NA; CDR3aa: CSVEDLARGRYEQYF; CDR3nt: TGCAGCGTTGAAGATTTAGCCAGGGGAAGGTACGAGCAGTACTTC
j_gene: TRBJ2-7; v_gene: TRBV7-2; d_gene: TRBD1; abundance: many; CDR3aa: CASSSNRDYRDRSYEQYF; CDR3nt: TGTGCCAGCAGCTCTAACCGAGACTACCGGGACAGGAGTTACGAGCAGTACTTC
j_gene: TRBJ1-5; v_gene: TRBV7-6; d_gene: NA; abundance: many; CDR3aa: CASSSMITNQPQHF; CDR3nt: TGTGCCAGCAGCTCGATGATAACCAATCAGCCCCAGCATTTT
j_gene: TRBJ2-7; v_gene: TRBV29-1; d_gene: NA; abundance: NA; CDR3aa: CSAVREVMGEQYF; CDR3nt: TGCAGCGCCGTCAGGGAGGTGATGGGCGAGCAGTACTTC
j_gene: TRBJ1-1; v_gene: TRBV7-6; d_gene: TRBD1; abundance: NA; CDR3aa: CASSLVGQAPGGEAFF; CDR3nt: TGTGCCAGCAGCTTAGTTGGACAGGCCCCCGGAGGGGAAGCTTTCTTT
j_gene: TRBJ1-2; v_gene: TRBV4-2; d_gene: NA; abundance: many; CDR3aa: CASSRGGESGYGYTF; CDR3nt: TGTGCCAGCAGCCGGGGCGGGGAATCGGGCTATGGCTACACCTTC
j_gene: TRBJ2-1; v_gene: TRBV7-2; d_gene: TRBD2; abundance: many; CDR3aa: CASSHLAGYNEQFF; CDR3nt: TGTGCCAGCAGCCACCTAGCGGGTTACAATGAGCAGTTCTTC
j_gene: TRBJ2-7; v_gene: TRBV7-2; d_gene: TRBD2; abundance: many; CDR3aa: CASSLERTSGLGDEQYF; CDR3nt: TGTGCCAGCAGCTTAGAGAGGACTAGCGGGCTTGGGGACGAGCAGTACTTC
j_gene: TRBJ2-2; v_gene: TRBV28; d_gene: TRBD1; abundance: many; CDR3aa: CASSSLRDRDEGGELFF; CDR3nt: TGTGCCAGCAGTTCCCTCCGGGACAGGGATGAGGGCGGGGAGCTGTTTTTT
j_gene: TRBJ1-2; v_gene: TRBV29-1; d_gene: TRBD1; abundance: few; CDR3aa: CSVWTGYGYTF; CDR3nt: TGCAGCGTTTGGACAGGCTATGGCTACACCTTC
j_gene: TRBJ2-7; v_gene: TRBV12-3/TRBV12-4; d_gene: TRBD1; abundance: few; CDR3aa: CASSQQGSVYEQYF; CDR3nt: TGTGCCAGCAGTCAACAGGGGTCAGTCTACGAGCAGTACTTC
j_gene: TRBJ1-5; v_gene: TRBV7-2; d_gene: TRBD1; abundance: NA; CDR3aa: CASSPPVGRGLGQPQHF; CDR3nt: TGTGCCAGCAGCCCCCCGGTGGGCAGGGGGTTGGGTCAGCCCCAGCATTTT
j_gene: TRBJ1-1; v_gene: TRBV28; d_gene: TRBD1; abundance: many; CDR3aa: CASTDGRGQALRGEAFF; CDR3nt: TGTGCCAGCACGGACGGGCGGGGACAGGCACTGCGGGGTGAAGCTTTCTTT
j_gene: TRBJ2-5; v_gene: TRBV12-5; d_gene: TRBD1; abundance: NA; CDR3aa: CASGSRTGVGAETQYF; CDR3nt: TGTGCTAGTGGTTCCCGGACAGGGGTCGGGGCAGAGACCCAGTACTTC
j_gene: TRBJ2-7; v_gene: TRBV20-1; d_gene: TRBD2; abundance: few; CDR3aa: CSASGTSGRTYEQYF; CDR3nt: TGCAGTGCTTCCGGGACTAGCGGGAGGACCTACGAGCAGTACTTC
j_gene: TRBJ1-1; v_gene: TRBV6-2/TRBV6-3; d_gene: NA; abundance: NA; CDR3aa: CASTGGSEAFF; CDR3nt: TGTGCCAGCACTGGGGGATCTGAAGCTTTCTTT
j_gene: TRBJ2-7; v_gene: TRBV7-2; d_gene: NA; abundance: few; CDR3aa: CASSLEGTLPYEQYF; CDR3nt: TGTGCCAGCAGCTTAGAGGGGACACTGCCGTACGAGCAGTACTTC
j_gene: TRBJ2-7; v_gene: TRBV7-2; d_gene: NA; abundance: NA; CDR3aa: CASSLGPRSEQYF; CDR3nt: TGTGCCAGCAGCTTAGGGCCCCGGAGTGAGCAGTACTTC
j_gene: TRBJ1-2; v_gene: TRBV12-3/TRBV12-4; d_gene: NA; abundance: NA; CDR3aa: CASSLKPPTGGYTF; CDR3nt: TGTGCCAGCAGTTTAAAGCCCCCCACGGGTGGCTACACCTTC
j_gene: TRBJ1-5; v_gene: TRBV20-1; d_gene: NA; abundance: few; CDR3aa: CSASEGWSNQPQHF; CDR3nt: TGCAGTGCTAGCGAGGGTTGGAGCAATCAGCCCCAGCATTTT
j_gene: TRBJ2-7; v_gene: TRBV28; d_gene: NA; abundance: many; CDR3aa: CASRPGPSTPYEQYF; CDR3nt: TGTGCCAGCAGACCGGGACCTTCTACTCCCTACGAGCAGTACTTC
j_gene: TRBJ1-5; v_gene: TRBV7-2; d_gene: NA; abundance: many; CDR3aa: CASSPRRGADQPQHF; CDR3nt: TGTGCCAGCAGCCCTCGGCGGGGGGCGGATCAGCCCCAGCATTTT
j_gene: TRBJ1-5; v_gene: TRBV7-2; d_gene: NA; abundance: many; CDR3aa: CASSLDDQPQHF; CDR3nt: TGTGCCAGCAGCTTAGATGATCAGCCCCAGCATTTT
j_gene: TRBJ1-6; v_gene: TRBV12-3/TRBV12-4; d_gene: NA; abundance: few; CDR3aa: CASSFVLGNSPLHF; CDR3nt: TGTGCCAGCAGTTTCGTCTTAGGTAATTCACCCCTCCACTTT
j_gene: TRBJ1-2; v_gene: TRBV6-1; d_gene: NA; abundance: many; CDR3aa: CASTRSSYGYTF; CDR3nt: TGTGCCAGCACACGATCCTCGTATGGCTACACCTTC
j_gene: TRBJ1-5; v_gene: TRBV28; d_gene: TRBD1; abundance: many; CDR3aa: CASSTTDRVDQPQHF; CDR3nt: TGTGCCAGCAGTACGACAGACAGGGTGGATCAGCCCCAGCATTTT
j_gene: TRBJ2-7; v_gene: TRBV7-6; d_gene: TRBD1; abundance: many; CDR3aa: CASSPGQALLYEQYF; CDR3nt: TGTGCCAGCAGCCCGGGACAGGCCCTCCTCTACGAGCAGTACTTC
j_gene: TRBJ2-1; v_gene: TRBV12-3/TRBV12-4; d_gene: NA; abundance: many; CDR3aa: CASSLWQGNNEQFF; CDR3nt: TGTGCCAGCAGTTTGTGGCAGGGAAACAATGAGCAGTTCTTC
j_gene: TRBJ1-2; v_gene: TRBV28; d_gene: NA; abundance: few; CDR3aa: CAIDTPDRGYTF; CDR3nt: TGTGCCATCGACACCCCCGACAGGGGCTACACCTTC
j_gene: TRBJ1-5; v_gene: TRBV28; d_gene: NA; abundance: NA; CDR3aa: CASSLFGVGQPQHF; CDR3nt: TGTGCCAGCAGTTTATTCGGGGTGGGTCAGCCCCAGCATTTT